One sample yielded the 12 T cell receptor beta chains listed below, sequenced in a study of cytomegalovirus exposure and HLA in healthy donors. The PCR employed 60 Vbeta primers together with 13 Jbeta primers. Profiling relied on immunoSEQ multiplex PCR, and the TCRdb table lists in-frame clones only, not all of them. The data contain 130,000 or so clones, around 59% of them singletons. Input material: PBMCs. The receptors were sampled from a male donor in good health and CMV-seronegative.

This clone was detected only a few times. V gene TRBV19 combines with J gene TRBJ2-7; tentatively, D is TRBD1 (6 bases). The CDR3 consists of 14 residues. Trimming stripped 5 bases from V and 0 bases from J, with 11 bases between. Germline CDR1 and CDR2: LNHDA and SQIVND (reference sequence). The CDR3: CASSVGQLSYEQYF. The CDR3 region has the DNA TGTGCCAGTAGTGTTGGACAGCTCTCCTACGAGCAGTACTTC.

This clone has a handful of counts. V gene TRBV2 combines with J gene TRBJ2-7; 9 bases are shared with TRBD1. The junction had 12 bases not matched to a gene; V was cut back by 7 bases and J by 2 bases. The CDR3 consists of 16 residues. Per the germline V gene, CDR1 is SNHLY and CDR2 is FYNNEI. The DNA of the CDR3 is TGTGCCAGCATTGGGACAGGGTCGAAACTGGCCTACGAGCAGTACTTC. This translates into CASIGTGSKLAYEQYF. The whole variable domain, filled in from reference TRBV2 and TRBJ2-7, reads EPEVTQTPSHQVTQMGQEVILRCVPISNHLYFYWYRQILGQKVEFLVSFYNNEISEKSEIFDDQFSVERPDGSNFTLKIRSTKLEDSAMYFCASIGTGSKLAYEQYFGPGTRLTVT.

This clone was observed at least ten times. The chain combines TRBV4-3 with TRBJ1-4; D gene unclear. Trimming removed 4 bases from V and 4 bases from J, with 16 bases in between. CDR3 size: 16 residues. Germline CDR1 reads LGHNA; CDR2 reads YSLEER. The CDR3 nucleotides are TGCGCCAGCAGCCCCGAGGGTCGTCTGATTAATGAAAAACTGTTTTTT. This codes for CASSPEGRLINEKLFF.

This clone occurred a few times. The chain couples TRBV12-5 to TRBJ2-1, with 11 bases aligning to TRBD1. Germline CDR1 LGHNT, CDR2 FRNRAP. V shed 6 bases, J shed 7 bases, and the junction held 5 bases outside the gene matches. The CDR3 is made up of 14 amino acids. The CDR3 region is CASGTGTGGNEQFF. Here the CDR3 DNA reads TGTGCTAGTGGAACCGGGACAGGGGGGAATGAGCAGTTCTTC.

This clone was detected a few times. The CDR3 DNA is TGTGCCAGCTCACCCGGACAGGACTATGGCTACACCTTC. Protein sequence: CASSPGQDYGYTF. The V gene is TRBV18, the J gene TRBJ1-2; 7 bases are a match to TRBD1. CDR3 length: 13 amino acids. Germline lookup yields CDR1 KGHSH and CDR2 LQKENI. Germline trimming cut 3 bases from V and 3 bases from J; bases unmatched to any gene: 1.

V gene TRBV18 combines with J gene TRBJ2-3; 8 bases map to TRBD2. CDR3 length equals 21 residues. The germline V gene encodes CDR1 KGHSH and CDR2 LQKENI. V dropped 4 bases and J dropped 2; count of bases not matched to a gene: 23. For the CDR3, the DNA is TGTGCCAGCTCACGCACATATACAAGCGGGGGAGCGTCCCCCCACACAGATACGCAGTATTTT. Translating gives CASSRTYTSGGASPHTDTQYF. Full variable domain (outside the CDR3, taken from reference TRBV18 and TRBJ2-3): NAGVMQNPRHLVRRRGQEARLRCSPMKGHSHVYWYRQLPEEGLKFMVYLQKENIIDESGMPKERFSAEFPKEGPSILRIQQVVRGDSAAYFCASSRTYTSGGASPHTDTQYFGPGTRLTVL.

With regard to this clone: A read error may produce the germline difference seen at one junction end. The chain carries TRBV30 and TRBJ1-1; D ambiguous. The germline gives CDR1 GTSNPN, CDR2 SVGIG (reference sequence). The CDR3 is 12 residues long. The CDR3 spells CAWSVTGIETFF. CDR3 sequence (DNA): TGTGCCTGGAGTGTAACGGGAATTGAAACTTTCTTT. Complete variable domain (other parts from reference TRBV30 and TRBJ1-1): SQTIHQWPATLVQPVGSPLSLECTVEGTSNPNLYWYRQAAGRGLQLLFYSVGIGQISSEVPQNLSASRPQDRQFILSSKKLLLSDSGFYLCAWSVTGIETFFGQGTRLTVV.

The chain couples TRBV9 to TRBJ1-5; TRBD1 matches 9 bases. Germline CDR1 SGDLS, CDR2 YYNGEE. The CDR3 runs to 16 residues. V shed 0 bases and J 6 bases; nucleotides not matched to a gene: 7. CDR3: CASSVGIGTGSQPQHF. CDR3 DNA sequence: TGTGCCAGCAGCGTAGGGATTGGGACAGGGAGTCAGCCCCAGCATTTT.

This chain links TRBV11-2 with TRBJ1-1; 10 positions match TRBD1. Looked up from germline, CDR1 is SGHAT and CDR2 is FQNNGV. The CDR3 has 14 residues. J lost 8 bases, V lost 4 bases, and 7 bases had no gene match. Here the CDR3 DNA reads TGTGCCAGCAGCTCCGGGACAGGGGTAGCCGAAGCTTTCTTT. It specifies CASSSGTGVAEAFF. Full variable domain (missing parts from reference TRBV11-2 and TRBJ1-1): EAGVAQSPRYKIIEKRQSVAFWCNPISGHATLYWYQQILGQGPKLLIQFQNNGVVDDSQLPKDRFSAERLKGVDSTLKIQPAKLEDSAVYLCASSSGTGVAEAFFGQGTRLTVV.

The V gene is TRBV6-6, the J gene TRBJ1-4; D call uncertain. V shed 0 bases and J shed 6 bases, with 11 bases lying between them. The CDR3 loop spans 15 amino acids. CDR1 and CDR2 from the germline V gene are MNHNY and SVGAGI (reference sequence). CDR3 loop: CASSYSITADEKLFF. DNA for the CDR3: TGTGCCAGCAGTTACTCGATCACGGCGGATGAAAAACTGTTTTTT.

The chain employs TRBV18 and TRBJ2-3, with D possibly TRBD2 on 6 matching bases. The V gene's germline CDR1 is KGHSH and CDR2 LQKENI. V lost 1 base and J lost 0, with 11 bases in between. This CDR3 has 16 residues. The DNA of the CDR3 is TGTGCCAGCTCACCACAGGGCGGGGCTAGCACAGATACGCAGTATTTT. Residues: CASSPQGGASTDTQYF. Variable domain in full (rest from reference TRBV18 and TRBJ2-3): NAGVMQNPRHLVRRRGQEARLRCSPMKGHSHVYWYRQLPEEGLKFMVYLQKENIIDESGMPKERFSAEFPKEGPSILRIQQVVRGDSAAYFCASSPQGGASTDTQYFGPGTRLTVL.

The chain joins TRBV28 to TRBJ2-7; D is undetermined. Germline-derived CDR1 and CDR2 are MDHEN and SYDVKM. Between the trimmed V and J ends, which lost 1 base and 4 bases, there was a span of 5 bases. CDR3 length: 12 residues. The CDR3 sequence: CASSLLSYEQYF. The CDR3 DNA reads TGTGCCAGCAGTTTATTGAGTTACGAGCAGTACTTC.